A selection of T cell receptor beta chains follows, all from one sample in a study of T cell changes during pregnancy in multiple sclerosis. Measured with immunoSEQ multiplex PCR; TCRdb has only the in-frame clones, and not every one. The table records roughly 79,000 clones, 90% to 95% of them present only once. The sequenced sample was CD4+ T cells from peripheral blood mononuclear cells, obtained before pregnancy. The source of these receptors is a female donor with multiple sclerosis, enrolled in a pregnancy study. The CDR3 runs from the conserved cysteine through the conserved F or W. A D gene is named only where the DNA matches it firmly. Only some rows state a clone size, as once, few, many or a class for expanded clones.

v_call	j_call	clone_size	d_call	cdr3_nt	cdr3_aa
TRBV5-1	TRBJ1-5	-	-	TGCGCCAGCAGCTTGGCGGGTGTTTCTAATCAGCCCCAGCATTTT	CASSLAGVSNQPQHF
TRBV27	TRBJ2-1	-	TRBD1	TGTGCCAGCCGGGACAGGGGTTTCAATGAGCAGTTCTTC	CASRDRGFNEQFF
TRBV6-1	TRBJ1-2	-	-	TGTGCCAGCAATCAGGGAATAGACTATGGCTACACCTTC	CASNQGIDYGYTF
TRBV21-1	TRBJ2-3	-	-	TGTGCCAGCAGCAAGCTATGGAGGACAGATACGCAGTATTTT	CASSKLWRTDTQYF
TRBV5-6	TRBJ1-2	-	-	TGTGCCAGCACCCATGGTGCGCGTTCCTATGGCTACACCTTC	CASTHGARSYGYTF
TRBV5-6	TRBJ2-5	-	-	TGTGCCAGCAGCTTTATGATAGGGGAAGGGGTAGGGGAGACCCAGTACTTC	CASSFMIGEGVGETQYF
TRBV19	TRBJ1-4	-	-	TGTGCCAGTAGTCGGACTAATGAAAAACTGTTTTTT	CASSRTNEKLFF
TRBV7-2	TRBJ2-7	once	-	TGTGCCAGCAGTTCGGCCGGGACCTACGAGCAGTACTTC	CASSSAGTYEQYF
TRBV28	TRBJ1-6	-	TRBD1	TGTGCCAGCAGTTTCTTACAGGGGGCTACCTATAATTCACCCCTCCACTTT	CASSFLQGATYNSPLHF
TRBV11-2	TRBJ1-1	-	TRBD1	TGTGCCAGCAGCTTGACAGGGGGCACTGAAGCTTTCTTT	CASSLTGGTEAFF
TRBV14	TRBJ2-1	-	TRBD2	TGTGCCAGCAGCCAAGATGGTCTAGCGGGAAAACATCGGTACAATGAGCAGTTCTTC	CASSQDGLAGKHRYNEQFF
TRBV19	TRBJ1-2	-	TRBD1	TGTGCCAGTAGCCAACCGGGACAGGGGGCCCTCTATGGCTACACCTTC	CASSQPGQGALYGYTF
TRBV5-5	TRBJ1-5	-	TRBD1	TGTGCCAGCAGCTTTTTGGACAGGGCCTATCAGCCCCAGCATTTT	CASSFLDRAYQPQHF
TRBV7-2	TRBJ1-1	-	-	TGTGCCAGCAGCCCCTCCAGGGCGAACACTGAAGCTTTCTTT	CASSPSRANTEAFF
TRBV7-9	TRBJ2-1	-	TRBD2	TGTGCCAGCAGCTTTGCCGGGACTAGCGGAAATGAGCAGTTCTTC	CASSFAGTSGNEQFF
TRBV7-9	TRBJ2-1	-	-	TGTGCCAGCAGCTTAGCGCGGTCCGCTTTCAATGAGCAGTTCTTC	CASSLARSAFNEQFF
TRBV7-6	TRBJ2-2	-	TRBD1	TGTGCCAGCAGCTTCCAAGACAGGGCGACCGGGGAGCTGTTTTTT	CASSFQDRATGELFF
TRBV11-2	TRBJ2-1	-	-	TGTGCCAGCAGGCCTTCTACAAGGGGGAACAATGAGCAGTTCTTC	CASRPSTRGNNEQFF
TRBV18	TRBJ1-1	-	-	TGTGCCAGCTCACCACCGTCGGGAACTGAAGCTTTCTTT	CASSPPSGTEAFF
TRBV5-1	TRBJ2-1	-	-	TGCGCCAGCAGCTTGGAGGCTAGTCCCTCCAATGAGCAGTTCTTC	CASSLEASPSNEQFF
TRBV6-5	TRBJ1-2	-	-	TGTGCCAGCAGTTTTGTCAGTGACTATGGCTACACCTTC	CASSFVSDYGYTF
TRBV27	TRBJ1-1	-	-	TGTGCCAGCAGGGGCCGGGTTGGAGGCACTGAAGCTTTCTTT	CASRGRVGGTEAFF
TRBV4-1	TRBJ1-5	-	-	TGCGCCAGCAGCCAAGAAATCACAGGGATGTCCCAGCATTTT	CASSQEITGMSQHF